The clone carrying this TCR beta chain appeared once. No antigen is known for it. At one of its ends the junction is not consistent with the germline gene, which may arise from a read error. Germline values: CDR1 ENHRY, CDR2 SYGVKD. This CDR3 is built from 16 residues. This specimen belongs to a study of type 1 and type 2 diabetes patients. The PCR template was genomic DNA. Amplification of the beta chain CDR3 used 30 forward and 13 reverse multiplex primers. TCRdb itself ran the multiplex PCR reads through MiXCR, one entry per CDR3 protein. The data show fewer than 350,000 distinct CDR3 sequences, more than 40% seen once. General observations from the study: V and J gene usage correlated at around 0.97 between type 2 diabetes and control samples.

This clonotype was sampled from a man between 18 and 29 years old with type 2 diabetes. Sequenced material: peripheral blood mononuclear cells (PBMCs). The rearrangement joins TRBV10-3 to TRBJ1-1; a possible D gene is TRBD1 (5 bases). The DNA for the CDR3 is TGTACCATCAGAGAAGAATATAGACAGACGAACACTGAAGCTTTCTTT. Protein sequence: CTIREEYRQTNTEAFF.